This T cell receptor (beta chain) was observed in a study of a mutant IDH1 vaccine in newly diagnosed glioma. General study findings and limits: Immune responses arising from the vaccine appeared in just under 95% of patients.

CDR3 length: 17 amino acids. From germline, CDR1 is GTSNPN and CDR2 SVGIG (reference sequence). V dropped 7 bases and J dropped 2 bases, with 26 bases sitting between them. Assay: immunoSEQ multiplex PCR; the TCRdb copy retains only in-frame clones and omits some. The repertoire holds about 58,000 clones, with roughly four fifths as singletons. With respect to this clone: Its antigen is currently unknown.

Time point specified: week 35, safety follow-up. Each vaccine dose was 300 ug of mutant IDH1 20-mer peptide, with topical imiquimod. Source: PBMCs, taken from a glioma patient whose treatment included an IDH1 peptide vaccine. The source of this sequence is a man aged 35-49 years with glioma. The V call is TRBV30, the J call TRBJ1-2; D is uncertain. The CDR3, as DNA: TGTGCCTTAGGACCCAGCTTGAGGGAGGATAGAAACTATGGCTACACCTTC. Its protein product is CALGPSLREDRNYGYTF.